The entry below gives a single T cell receptor (beta chain) sequence along with its context. Its specific antigen is unknown. Qualities for individual bases were not recorded, and no much larger clone is one base off. V gives up 0 bases and J gives up 5 bases, and the segment between their germline ends measures 11 bases. The CDR3 covers 14 residues, taking in both the cysteine and the phenylalanine. Left in the record is the CDR3 DNA by itself, 42 bases read in frame from the first base. Looking up the germline V gene (reference sequence) yields CDR1 WNHNN and CDR2 SYGVQD. The sample's time point, from its label and the paper: newly diagnosed GD, antithyroid drugs for less than 3 months. For both TCR sequencing and RNA sequencing, RNA was extracted from PBMCs in TRIzol. The diagnosis of Graves' disease was made according to American Thyroid Association guidelines. Recruitment of patients was carried out at an endocrinology department in Xi'an, China. From each patient, around 9 milliliters of peripheral blood was collected into an EDTA anticoagulant tube. Ficoll Paque Plus density gradient separation was used to isolate PBMCs, and no further T cell sorting was done. An Agilent 2100 Bioanalyzer and agarose gel were used to check RNA quality, while a NanoDrop 2000 measured RNA concentration.

The source of the sample is a study of regulatory T cells in long-lasting Graves disease (dated by TCRdb to 2020 to 2022). For context, the study as a whole: In the newly diagnosed Graves' disease group, patients had been taking antithyroid drugs for less than 3 months. This study used TCR sequencing and RNA sequencing of peripheral blood to compare persistent Graves' disease patients against newly diagnosed Graves' disease patients. The study took place in China and was registered as a clinical trial. TCR sequencing covered about 13 persistent and approximately 20 newly diagnosed Graves' disease patients, some 35 samples in total. What the study reported, not specific to this receptor: Preferential use of TRBV28, TRBJ1-2 and TRBJ2-5 was observed in persistent disease, whereas TRBV20-1 and TRBJ2-1 were favored in newly diagnosed disease. The authors acknowledged the small sample size as a limitation that may reduce accuracy. Sequencing and analysis were restricted to the TCR beta chain. A larger number of public clonotypes was shared among persistent patients (about 2,700) than among newly diagnosed patients (roughly 970). Peripheral blood alone was examined, since thyroid tissue, which constituted the primary lesion, could not be accessed. Compared with newly diagnosed patients, patients with persistent Graves' disease had lower TCR Shannon entropy and fewer highly expanded clones, which suggests clonal expansion.

The method was multiplex PCR. The sample was run on an Illumina HiSeq 4000. TCR beta libraries were built with iRepertoire HTBI primers and Arm-PCR amplification of CDR3 regions. PCR products were gel purified before sequencing. Per the original workflow: A total of fewer than 65 TRBV and 14 TRBJ segments were identified across samples and were used for gene usage analysis of CDR3 amino acid clonotypes. COPE and FqMerger were used to merge the filtered high-quality paired reads into contigs. BLAST was used to align contigs to IMGT TRBV, TRBD and TRBJ reference genes, with CDR3 defined following IMGT. Clonotypes above 0.1% frequency were classified as highly expanded clones. Repertoire diversity was measured by Shannon entropy, and V-J evenness by the Gini coefficient. A clonotype found in more than one individual was treated as public. TCRdb trimmed the raw reads at Q25, called clones with MiXCR and kept productive beta chains. CDR3 protein sequences are deduplicated, and each keeps its most common genes and DNA. The V and J calls and clone size come from TCRdb's table, not from the authors' own analysis. The sample profile shows approximately 310,000 distinct CDR3 sequences; more than 15% of them were found once. The top ten constitute around 36% of the sample.

The sequence came from a female donor with Graves disease. The sequence links TRBV10-1 to TRBJ2-7; TRBD1 is perhaps the D gene, given 5 matching bases. The sequencing used peripheral blood mononuclear cells (PBMCs), collected at new diagnosis, from a patient treated with antithyroid drugs. The sequenced DNA is TGCGCCAGCAGTGAGTCGACCGCAGGGAACGAGCAGTACTTC. It specifies CASSESTAGNEQYF.